The sequence of this T cell receptor (beta chain) was determined in a study of CD8 T cells in ankylosing spondylitis (dated by TCRdb to the late 2010s). About the investigation overall: To find TCR variants linked to disease, the study profiled T cell receptor beta repertoires in ankylosing spondylitis patients and healthy donors. Peripheral blood was sampled, and synovial fluid was additionally collected from ankylosing spondylitis patients. The whole study cohort included over 85 healthy donors and around 25 ankylosing spondylitis patients.

Here is what the overall study found, with its caveats: Some motif variants were previously reported in synovial fluid and blood of reactive arthritis patients, suggesting common disease-initiation mechanisms. A TCR beta motif made up of several highly homologous amino acid variants appeared to be characteristic of blood from ankylosing spondylitis patients. The disease-linked clones had a CD8+ phenotype and were found at relatively low frequencies in peripheral blood. The disease-linked clones were reported to be significantly enriched in matched synovial fluid samples from ankylosing spondylitis patients.

V gives up 7 bases and J gives up 7 bases, and the segment between their germline ends measures 13 bases. The CDR3 holds 12 amino acids from the cysteine to the phenylalanine. Only the CDR3 DNA stays, 36 bases, in frame from base 1. CDR1 is given as SNHLY and CDR2 as FYNNEI, both from the germline V gene. This clonotype has a count of ten or more. Its specific antigen is unknown. Nothing much larger sits one base from this clone, and base qualities are not available. The instrument given in TCRdb is Illumina HiSeq 2500. Quantitative 5'-RACE with molecular barcodes was used to prepare TCR beta libraries. As for how the authors treated the data: To identify disease-linked TCR variants, a new computational method was used, one built on a probabilistic model of VDJ rearrangement. Using fastp at Q25 and MiXCR, TCRdb reprocessed the public reads and kept productive beta chains. CDR3 protein duplicates are merged, each entry listing the most common genes and DNA. TCRdb's processing, not the authors' own work, is the source of the V and J calls. In all, the sample holds 500,000 to 650,000 distinct CDR3 sequences, and roughly 5% of those were seen once. Around 3.6% of the sample comes from the top ten.

Material for sequencing was blood, either unsorted or a sorted T cell fraction (not recorded which). This TCR was sampled from a male donor with ankylosing spondylitis. The chain links TRBV2 with TRBJ1-2, with no confident D gene call. The CDR3 in this case is CASTTSEAGYTF. The nucleotide sequence reads as follows: TGTGCCAGCACGACCTCCGAGGCTGGCTACACCTTC. Reference TRBV2 and TRBJ1-2 proteins supply the regions before and after the CDR3; the full variable domain is: EPEVTQTPSHQVTQMGQEVILRCVPISNHLYFYWYRQILGQKVEFLVSFYNNEISEKSEIFDDQFSVERPDGSNFTLKIRSTKLEDSAMYFCASTTSEAGYTFGSGTRLTVV.